This T cell receptor beta chain comes out of a study of technical replicates of blood from a few donors. Data came from immunoSEQ multiplex PCR; TCRdb stores just in-frame clones and leaves some out. The sample records more than 75,000 clones, 94% being singletons. CDR3 length: 17 amino acids. Germline CDR1 is GTSNPN and CDR2 is SVGIG (reference sequence). J was trimmed by 2 bases and V by 0 bases; bases with no gene match: 12. This chain uses TRBV30 with TRBJ1-2; 7 bases match TRBD1. Material for sequencing was T cells isolated from PBMCs. This clonotype was obtained from a human donor in good health. CDR3 sequence reads: CAWSVPARDRENYGYTF. For the CDR3, the DNA is TGTGCCTGGAGTGTACCCGCAAGAGACAGGGAAAACTATGGCTACACCTTC.